The 18 T cell receptor beta chains listed next were all sequenced from one sample in a study of blood T cell repertoires in COVID-19. The assay was immunoSEQ multiplex PCR, and TCRdb's table has in-frame clones only and misses some. The repertoire includes some 290,000 clones, around 81% of them detected once, and about 3.2% sits in the top ten. Material: peripheral blood. These receptors were taken from a woman aged 55-69 years with active or convalescent COVID-19.

This clone appeared once. Within the sample, other DNA sequences also encode this same CDR3. The chain combines TRBV7-2 with TRBJ2-3; 12 bases map to TRBD2. The CDR3 consists of 16 residues. Germline V gene lookup returns CDR1 SGHTA and CDR2 FQGNSA. The V and J ends lost 4 bases and 1 base, in that order; junction bases with no gene match: 3. CDR3 coding DNA: TGTGCCAGCAGCTCCCGGACTAGCGGGGGCACAGATACGCAGTATTTT. Its translation: CASSSRTSGGTDTQYF.

This chain joins TRBV4-3 and TRBJ1-2; 7 bases fit TRBD1. Germline V gene lookup returns CDR1 LGHNA and CDR2 YSLEER. This CDR3 spans 16 amino acids. J lost 8 bases, V lost 0 bases, and 12 bases had no gene match. CDR3 sequence (DNA): TGCGCCAGCAGCCAAGAAAACAGGGGTGGGTCGAACGGCTACACCTTC. Translated: CASSQENRGGSNGYTF.

The V call is TRBV6-2 or TRBV6-3, the J call TRBJ1-1, with 7 bases that match TRBD1. Trimming took 3 bases from V and 4 from J; bases not matched to a gene: 5. The CDR3 is 14 amino acids. CDR1 is MNHEY, CDR2 SVGEGT, per germline. This chain's CDR3 is CASSYSTGFTEAFF. In nucleotides, the CDR3 is TGTGCCAGCAGTTATTCGACAGGGTTCACTGAAGCTTTCTTT.

The chain is built from TRBV6-4 and TRBJ2-2, with 9 positions matching TRBD2. The CDR3 covers 15 residues. Unmatched junction bases numbered 5, after V lost 3 bases and J lost 6 bases. Germline values: CDR1 MRHNA, CDR2 SNTAGT. The CDR3 spells CASSEAGGAAGELFF. In DNA, the CDR3 is TGTGCCAGCAGTGAAGCGGGGGGAGCTGCCGGGGAGCTGTTTTTT.

Only a few counts were recorded for this clone. The rearrangement uses TRBV4-1 and TRBJ2-2, with D unresolved. Germline CDR1 reads MGHRA; CDR2 reads YSYEKL. There are 14 residues in the CDR3. The V end was cut by 4 bases, the J end by 4 bases, with 10 bases between. CDR3 DNA: TGCGCCAGCAGCCCCGGGTACTCCACCGGGGAGCTGTTTTTT. Amino acid sequence: CASSPGYSTGELFF.

The V and J genes are TRBV6-5 and TRBJ1-1, with D unresolved. V was pared by 5 bases and J by 0 bases, with 13 bases between. Germline CDR1 and CDR2: MNHEY and SVGAGI. The CDR3 has 15 residues. CDR3 sequence reads: CASSPLEDVNTEAFF. CDR3 coding DNA: TGTGCCAGCAGTCCCCTAGAGGATGTGAACACTGAAGCTTTCTTT.

V gene TRBV5-1 combines with J gene TRBJ2-1; TRBD1 aligns across 11 bases. The CDR3 has 15 amino acids. V gave up 3 bases and J gave up 12 bases; unmatched junction bases: 11. Germline CDR1 reads SGHRS; CDR2 reads YFSETQ. The CDR3 loop reads CASSWEGTGGSGQFF. The CDR3 nucleotides read TGCGCCAGCAGCTGGGAGGGGACAGGGGGTTCTGGGCAGTTCTTC. The variable domain in full, with the rest retrieved from reference TRBV5-1 and TRBJ2-1, is KAGVTQTPRYLIKTRGQQVTLSCSPISGHRSVSWYQQTPGQGLQFLFEYFSETQRNKGNFPGRFSGRQFSNSRSEMNVSTLELGDSALYLCASSWEGTGGSGQFFGPGTRLTVL.

The chain is built from TRBV18 and TRBJ1-2; D is possibly TRBD1 (6 bases). Germline-derived CDR1 and CDR2 are KGHSH and LQKENI. Trimming stripped 0 bases from V and 5 bases from J, with 10 bases between. The CDR3 extends over 14 amino acids. This CDR3 is CASSPPSGAYGYTF. CDR3 DNA: TGTGCCAGCTCACCACCGTCAGGGGCGTATGGCTACACCTTC.

This clone was observed a few times. The chain couples TRBV12-5 to TRBJ1-2; no reliable D call. Germline values: CDR1 LGHNT, CDR2 FRNRAP. V gave up 1 base and J gave up 3 bases, with 9 bases separating them. The CDR3 consists of 14 residues. The CDR3 reads CASGLGAPDYGYTF. The CDR3 nucleotides are TGTGCTAGTGGTTTGGGGGCCCCTGACTATGGCTACACCTTC.

V is TRBV5-1 and J is TRBJ1-1; 7 bases map to TRBD1. Per germline, CDR1 SGHRS and CDR2 YFSETQ. V shed 1 base, J shed 7 bases, and the junction held 10 bases outside the gene matches. The CDR3 totals 15 residues. Here the CDR3 DNA reads TGCGCCAGCAGCTTGAATACTAACAGGGGAAGTGAAGCTTTCTTT. Protein product: CASSLNTNRGSEAFF.

A word on this clone: The junction and the germline gene differ at one end; a read error may be behind it. The gene calls are TRBV7-7 and TRBJ1-1, with 8 nucleotides matching TRBD1. This CDR3 spans 16 amino acids. Germline V lookup: CDR1 SSHAT, CDR2 FNYEAQ (reference sequence). CDR3 sequence (DNA): TGTGCTAGCAGCCCCAAGCCGGGACAGGATCTTGGCGAAGCTTTCTTT. This gives the protein CASSPKPGQDLGEAFF.

This rearrangement joins TRBV7-8 to TRBJ2-3; TRBD2 agrees at 7 bases. The CDR3 extends over 14 amino acids. Germline V CDR1 and CDR2: SGHVS, FQNEAQ. The trim removed 5 bases at V and 2 bases at J, leaving 4 bases unmatched. The CDR3 loop reads CASSPGTNTDTQYF. CDR3 nucleotide sequence: TGTGCCAGCAGCCCAGGGACTAACACAGATACGCAGTATTTT. The complete variable domain, with remaining parts taken from reference TRBV7-8 and TRBJ2-3, reads GAGVSQSPRYKVAKRGQDVALRCDPISGHVSLFWYQQALGQGPEFLTYFQNEAQLDKSGLPSDRFFAERPEGSVSTLKIQRTQQEDSAVYLCASSPGTNTDTQYFGPGTRLTVL.

This sequence joins TRBV15 and TRBJ1-2; weak D call: TRBD1 (5 bases). V gave up 0 bases and J gave up 3 bases, with 11 bases separating them. Germline CDR1 and CDR2: LNHNV and YYDKDF (reference sequence). The CDR3 covers 15 residues. The CDR3 spells CATSRDVSRDYGYTF. In DNA form, the CDR3 reads TGTGCCACCAGCAGAGATGTTAGCAGGGACTATGGCTACACCTTC.

The CDR3 DNA reads TGTGCCAGCAGCGCTGGACAGGGGATGAACACTGAAGCTTTCTTT. This translates into CASSAGQGMNTEAFF. The chain uses TRBV9 and TRBJ1-1, with 9 positions matching TRBD1. CDR3 length equals 15 residues. V shed 3 bases, J shed 0 bases, and the junction held 3 bases outside the gene matches. CDR1 and CDR2 (germline): SGDLS, YYNGEE.

In DNA form, the CDR3 reads TGTGCTAGTGGTCCCTGGACTAGCGGGGGGGCCGAACTCATCCCAAAAGAGACCCAGTACTTC. It specifies CASGPWTSGGAELIPKETQYF. The chain carries TRBV12-5 and TRBJ2-5, with 15 nucleotides matching TRBD2. Losses at the gene ends were 5 bases for V and 3 bases for J; bases not matched to a gene: 19. The germline CDR1 and CDR2 sequences are LGHNT and FRNRAP. CDR3 size: 21 residues.

CDR3 amino acids: CARRVANTGELFF. CDR3 coding DNA: TGCGCCCGGAGGGTCGCGAACACCGGGGAGCTGTTTTTT. This chain connects TRBV10-1 to TRBJ2-2; tentative D call: TRBD2 (6 bases). The CDR3 sequence is 13 residues long. The germline CDR1 and CDR2 sequences are WNHNN and SYGVQD (reference sequence). The V end was cut by 11 bases, the J end by 0 bases, with 10 bases between.

The chain combines TRBV3-1 (or the pseudogene TRBV3-2) with TRBJ2-2; 10 nucleotides match TRBD1. The V segment lost 5 bases and the J segment 6 bases; nucleotides outside the gene matches: 6. The CDR3 has 15 amino acids. CDR1 LGHDT and CDR2 YNNKEL come from the germline V gene (reference sequence). CDR3 region: CASSKLDRGPGELFF. In nucleotides, the CDR3 is TGTGCCAGCAGCAAGCTCGACAGGGGGCCCGGGGAGCTGTTTTTT.

CDR3 in DNA: TGTGCCAGCAGCTTAGCGCGACAGGGGGGGAGAGGCTACACCTTC. Protein product: CASSLARQGGRGYTF. The chain links TRBV7-9 to TRBJ1-2; 9 bases match TRBD1. Trimming cost V 0 bases and J 8 bases; bases outside gene matches: 7. The CDR3 totals 15 residues. The germline V gene encodes CDR1 SEHNR and CDR2 FQNEAQ (reference sequence). The variable domain in full, with the rest retrieved from reference TRBV7-9 and TRBJ1-2, is DTGVSQNPRHKITKRGQNVTFRCDPISEHNRLYWYRQTLGQGPEFLTYFQNEAQLEKSRLLSDRFSAERPKGSFSTLEIQRTEQGDSAMYLCASSLARQGGRGYTFGSGTRLTVV.